This T cell receptor (beta chain) was sequenced in a study of T-cell reconstitution after alpha-beta-depleted transplantation in children. Study-level findings and limits: T-cell numbers and diversity one year post-transplant derived largely from freshly generated T cells.

A remark on this clonotype: The antigen remains undetermined.

The CDR3 runs 14 residues. Germline V gene lookup returns CDR1 SGHAT and CDR2 FQNNGV. With V trimmed by 3 bases and J by 15 bases, 12 bases remained unmatched. A library of TCRbeta sequences, prepared with unique molecular identifiers, was generated. A single record per CDR3 protein comes from TCRdb applying MiXCR to the PCR reads. Of roughly 570,000 distinct CDR3 sequences listed, 27% are singletons. This TCR was recovered from a boy younger than two with Wiskott-Aldrich syndrome, due to receive a stem cell transplant. The chain carries TRBV11-2 and TRBJ2-1; TRBD1 matches 9 bases. The specimen was PBMCs, collected before TCRalphabeta/CD19-depleted stem cell transplant. The CDR3 region has the DNA TGTGCCAGCAGCTTCCGGACAGGGGAGACTATTTGGTTCTTC. It specifies CASSFRTGETIWFF.